The clone carrying this T cell receptor beta chain has only one observation. The CDR3 loop spans 16 amino acids. Germline CDR1 and CDR2: SGHVS and FQNEAQ. The ends lost 2 bases at V and 5 bases at J; junction bases unmatched: 7. These data belong to a study of blood T cell repertoires in COVID-19. On the study more broadly: Italy, Spain and the United States were the sources of the convalescent and acute COVID-19 samples. The analysed material was cDNA or gDNA that came from T cells, B-cell-depleted T cells, or PBMCs.

Repertoires were generated with immunoSEQ multiplex PCR, while TCRdb's copy carries only in-frame clones and drops some. The sample records about 74,000 clones, about 86% being singletons. V gene TRBV7-8 combines with J gene TRBJ2-1; TRBD2 aligns across 9 bases. The clonotype originates from an elderly woman with active or convalescent COVID-19. Input material: peripheral blood. CDR3 sequence reads: CASSLIAGEVNNEQFF. The CDR3 nucleotides read TGTGCCAGCAGCTTAATAGCGGGAGAAGTCAACAATGAGCAGTTCTTC.